These 5 T cell receptor beta chains share one sample of origin, sequenced in a study of response to subunit inactivated influenza vaccine. TCRdb itself ran the RT-PCR reads through MiXCR, one entry per CDR3 protein. The sample includes around 750,000 distinct CDR3 sequences, around 20% seen only once; the top ten take around 9.6%. The specimen was PBMCs from blood, collected 4 to 6 days after vaccination. The receptor set was obtained from a man between 45 and 60 years old who received an inactivated influenza vaccine.

J is TRBJ2-5 and V is TRBV30; 8 bases map to TRBD2. This CDR3 comprises 13 residues. J was trimmed by 3 bases and V by 7 bases; bases with no gene match: 7. Germline V gives CDR1 GTSNPN, CDR2 SVGIG (reference sequence). In DNA form, the CDR3 reads TGTGCCTTACTGGGACTAGAGGAAGAGACCCAGTACTTC. Translated, it gives CALLGLEEETQYF.

This clonotype appeared a few times. The chain combines TRBV10-3 with TRBJ1-5; D gene ambiguous. This CDR3 is built from 13 residues. CDR1 and CDR2 (germline): ENHRY, SYGVKD. Trimming removed 6 bases at V and 5 bases at J, with 11 bases between. The CDR3 nucleotides are TGTGCCATCAGCCCCTCGGAGGATCAGCCCCAGCATTTT. As protein: CAISPSEDQPQHF.

This clonotype was observed a handful of times. V is TRBV6-1 and J is TRBJ2-3, with a possible D match to TRBD2 (5 bases). Germline V lookup: CDR1 MNHNS, CDR2 SASEGT. The ends were cut back, 4 bases at V and 5 bases at J, with 13 bases in the middle. This CDR3 spans 14 amino acids. The CDR3 protein is CASSGTSVIDTQYF. CDR3 sequence (DNA): TGTGCCAGCAGTGGAACTAGTGTGATAGATACGCAGTATTTT.

This clonotype was picked up a small number of times. This chain joins TRBV7-9 and TRBJ2-3; D may be TRBD1 (7 bases). Trimming shortened V by 1 base and J by 2 bases, and 13 bases separated the two germline ends. The CDR3 covers 16 residues. Germline lookup yields CDR1 SEHNR and CDR2 FQNEAQ (reference sequence). CDR3 region: CASSLVQGGFTDTQYF. For the CDR3, the DNA is TGTGCCAGCAGCTTAGTCCAGGGGGGCTTCACAGATACGCAGTATTTT.

This chain connects TRBV2 to TRBJ2-2, with a weak D call TRBD1 (6 bases). Trimming took off 1 base at V and 6 bases at J, with 12 bases between the two ends. The CDR3 runs to 15 residues. The germline CDR1 and CDR2 sequences are SNHLY and FYNNEI. CDR3 nucleotide sequence: TGTGCCAGCAGTGAAGAACAGGGCTGGGCCGGGGAGCTGTTTTTT. Its protein is CASSEEQGWAGELFF. Full variable domain (rest looked up from reference TRBV2 and TRBJ2-2): EPEVTQTPSHQVTQMGQEVILRCVPISNHLYFYWYRQILGQKVEFLVSFYNNEISEKSEIFDDQFSVERPDGSNFTLKIRSTKLEDSAMYFCASSEEQGWAGELFFGEGSRLTVL.